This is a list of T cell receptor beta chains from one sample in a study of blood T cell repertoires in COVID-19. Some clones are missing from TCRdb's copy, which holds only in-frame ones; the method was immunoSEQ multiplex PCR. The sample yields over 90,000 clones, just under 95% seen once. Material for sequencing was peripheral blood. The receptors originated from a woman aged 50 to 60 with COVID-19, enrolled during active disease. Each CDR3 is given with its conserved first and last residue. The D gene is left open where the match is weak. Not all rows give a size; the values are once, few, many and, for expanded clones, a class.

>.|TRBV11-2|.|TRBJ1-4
TGTGCCAGCAGCACATCCTGGACTAATGAAAAACTGTTTTTT
CASSTSWTNEKLFF
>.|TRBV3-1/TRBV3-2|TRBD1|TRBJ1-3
TGTGCCAGCAGCCCCAGGACAGGGGCACACACCATATATTTT
CASSPRTGAHTIYF
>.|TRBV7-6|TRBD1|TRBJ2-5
TGTGCCAGCAGCTTACCCGGGACAGGTCAAGAGACCCAGTACTTC
CASSLPGTGQETQYF
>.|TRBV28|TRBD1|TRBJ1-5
TGTGCCAGCGGCACCGACAGGGTACTTAGCAATCAGCCCCAGCATTTT
CASGTDRVLSNQPQHF
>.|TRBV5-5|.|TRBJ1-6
TGTGCCAGCACCCCCTCATCACAGGTGAATTCACCCCTCCACTTT
CASTPSSQVNSPLHF
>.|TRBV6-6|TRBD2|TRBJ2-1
TGTGCCAGCCGGCTAGCGGATTACAATGAGCAGTTCTTC
CASRLADYNEQFF
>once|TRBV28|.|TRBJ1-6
TGTGCCAGCAGTTTCGGGTATTCACCCCTCCACTTT
CASSFGYSPLHF
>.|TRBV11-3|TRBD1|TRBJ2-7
TGTGCCAGCACCCCAGAGGGGGCCTCCTACGAGCAGTACTTC
CASTPEGASYEQYF
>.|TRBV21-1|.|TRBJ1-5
TGTGCCAGCAGCCTACCTCGAGATCAGCCCCAGCATTTT
CASSLPRDQPQHF
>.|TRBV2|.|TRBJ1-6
TGTGCCAGCAGTCCCGACGGGGAGGTTTCACCCCTCCACTTT
CASSPDGEVSPLHF
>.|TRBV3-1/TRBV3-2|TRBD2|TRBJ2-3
TGTGCCAGCAGCCAAGGCGCCCAACATAGCGGGGATACGCAGTATTTT
CASSQGAQHSGDTQYF
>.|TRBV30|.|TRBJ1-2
TGTGCCTGGAGTGCAGGGAAGGGCTACACCTTC
CAWSAGKGYTF
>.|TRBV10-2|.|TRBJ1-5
TGCGCCAGCAGCCCAGGGGCGGAGCCCCAGCATTTT
CASSPGAEPQHF
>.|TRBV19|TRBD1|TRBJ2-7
TGTGCCAGTAGTATGGGGGGACAGGGACTCTACGAGCAGTACTTC
CASSMGGQGLYEQYF
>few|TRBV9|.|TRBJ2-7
TGTGCCAGCAGCGTAGAACCCGCGGGGACCTACGAGCAGTACTTC
CASSVEPAGTYEQYF
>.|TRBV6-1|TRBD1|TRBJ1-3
TGTGCCAGCAGTGAGACCTCTGACAGGGTTCGCGGAAACACCATATATTTT
CASSETSDRVRGNTIYF
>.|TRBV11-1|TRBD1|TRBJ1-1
TGTGCCAGCAGCTCAAACAGGGGGAACACTGAAGCTTTCTTT
CASSSNRGNTEAFF
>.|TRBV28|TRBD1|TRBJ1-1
TGTGCCAGCAGAGACAGGGATGGGGACACTGAAGCTTTCTTT
CASRDRDGDTEAFF
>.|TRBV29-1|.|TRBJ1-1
TGCAGCGGTAGGGGAGGGCGTACTGAAGCTTTCTTT
CSGRGGRTEAFF
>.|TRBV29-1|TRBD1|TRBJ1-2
TGCAGCGTTGAACGACAGGGAGTCGGCTACACCTTC
CSVERQGVGYTF
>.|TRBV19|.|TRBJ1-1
TGTGCCAGTAGTCCGAGTGGCACTGAAGCTTTCTTT
CASSPSGTEAFF
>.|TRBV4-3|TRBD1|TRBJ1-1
TGCGCCAGCAGCCAGGGACAGCCTACGTACTCTGAAGCTTTCTTT
CASSQGQPTYSEAFF
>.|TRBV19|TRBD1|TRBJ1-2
TGTGCCAGTGGGGACAGGGGATACTATGGCTACACCTTC
CASGDRGYYGYTF
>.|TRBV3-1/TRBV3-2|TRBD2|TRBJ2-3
TGTGCCAGCAGCCCTGGACTAGCGGGGGGGCCGCCTTCCCCTACGCAGTATTTT
CASSPGLAGGPPSPTQYF
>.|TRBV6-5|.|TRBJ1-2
TGTGCCAGCAGACAGGGTTATGGCTACACCTTC
CASRQGYGYTF
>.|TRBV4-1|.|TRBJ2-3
TGCGCCAGCAGCCAAGGCCCAACCGGAGTAGATACGCAGTATTTT
CASSQGPTGVDTQYF
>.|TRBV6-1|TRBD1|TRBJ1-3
TGTGCCAGCAGTGAAGCTCCAGGGGGAAATGGCTCTGGAAACACCATATATTTT
CASSEAPGGNGSGNTIYF
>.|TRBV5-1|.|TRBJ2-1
TGCGCCAGCAGCTTGTTAGCGGTCGACAATGAGCAGTTCTTC
CASSLLAVDNEQFF
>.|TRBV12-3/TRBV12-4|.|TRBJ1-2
TGTGCCAGCAGTTTCAGGGAAGAGGATGGCTACACCTTC
CASSFREEDGYTF
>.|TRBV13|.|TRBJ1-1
TGTGCCAGCAGCCCCCGGGAGGGAGCTTTCTTT
CASSPREGAFF
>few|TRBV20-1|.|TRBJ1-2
TGCAGTGCTAGCCAGGGGAAAGGCTACACCTTC
CSASQGKGYTF
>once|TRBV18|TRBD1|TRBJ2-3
TGTGCCAGCTCACCACCGGGACAGACAGATACGCAGTATTTT
CASSPPGQTDTQYF
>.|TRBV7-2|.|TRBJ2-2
TGTGCCAGCAGCACAAGATCCTCCAACACCGGGGAGCTGTTTTTT
CASSTRSSNTGELFF
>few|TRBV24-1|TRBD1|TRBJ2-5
TGTGCCACCAGTGCGAGGGGACAGGGGAAAGAGACCCAGTACTTC
CATSARGQGKETQYF
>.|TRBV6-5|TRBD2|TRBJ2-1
TGTGCCAGCAGTTACGGGCTAGCGGGGGCCAATGAGCAGTTCTTC
CASSYGLAGANEQFF
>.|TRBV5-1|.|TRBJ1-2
TGCGCCAGCAGCTACAACCCTAACTATGGCTACACCTTC
CASSYNPNYGYTF
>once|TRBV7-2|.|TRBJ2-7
TGTGCCAGCAGCTTCCCCGGACAGCTCTCCTACGAGCAGTACTTC
CASSFPGQLSYEQYF
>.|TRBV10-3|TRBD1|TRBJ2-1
TGTGCCATCAGTGAGTCGCGGGGACAGGGTAAGGATGAGCAGTTCTTC
CAISESRGQGKDEQFF
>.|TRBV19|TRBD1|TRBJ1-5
TGTGCCAGTAGTACTGGGGACAGCCTCCAGCCCCAGCATTTT
CASSTGDSLQPQHF
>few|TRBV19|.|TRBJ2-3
TGTGCCAGTAGTACAAATACAGGAAACACAGATACGCAGTATTTT
CASSTNTGNTDTQYF
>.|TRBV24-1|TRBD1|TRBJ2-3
TGTGCCACCAGTGACCCTACACAGGGGTTAACAGATACGCAGTATTTT
CATSDPTQGLTDTQYF
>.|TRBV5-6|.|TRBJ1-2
TGTGCCAGCAGCTTGGACAGGGTCAACTATGGCTACACCTTC
CASSLDRVNYGYTF
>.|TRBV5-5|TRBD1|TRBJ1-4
TGTGCCAGCAGCGAACCCGGACAGGGAGAAAAACTGTTTTTT
CASSEPGQGEKLFF
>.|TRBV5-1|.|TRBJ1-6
TGCGCCAGCAGCAATGAGGGGGACACCCGTTCACCCCTCCACTTT
CASSNEGDTRSPLHF
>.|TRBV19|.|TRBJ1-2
TGTGCCAGTAGTATTCCCCTCCGGGGAGAAGGTGTCTACACCTTC
CASSIPLRGEGVYTF
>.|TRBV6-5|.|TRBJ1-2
TGTGCCAGCAGCCCCGGGGATGCGGGACTCTATGGCTACACCTTC
CASSPGDAGLYGYTF